The rows below give T cell receptor beta chains drawn from one sample of a study of tumor T cells in aggressive B-cell lymphoma. Assay used: immunoSEQ multiplex PCR; TCRdb lists only in-frame clones, some missing. The sample gives under 6,500 clones, 82% of which show up once; 2.8% is in the top ten. The source material was tumor tissue. Every receptor here comes from an adult with diffuse large B cell lymphoma. The CDR3 runs from the conserved cysteine through the conserved F or W. A D gene is named only where the DNA matches it firmly. Some rows mark clone size as missing; the rest say once, few, many or name a class of expanded clone.

TRBV27,.,TRBJ1-4,.,CASSLRGVGEKLFF,TGTGCCAGCAGTTTACGGGGGGTTGGAGAAAAACTGTTTTTT
TRBV27,.,TRBJ2-7,.,CASSLLGAIVYEQYF,TGTGCCAGCAGTTTGCTGGGGGCCATTGTCTACGAGCAGTACTTC
TRBV5-4,.,TRBJ2-6,.,CASSRRGQPKYGANVLTF,TGTGCCAGCAGTCGGCGGGGGCAACCCAAGTACGGGGCCAACGTCCTGACTTTC
TRBV5-8,TRBD2,TRBJ2-2,.,CASGIFAGGMLFF,TGTGCCAGCGGAATTTTCGCGGGAGGAATGCTGTTTTTT
TRBV7-9,TRBD2,TRBJ2-2,.,CASSPNDGTSVAGELFF,TGTGCCAGCAGCCCTAATGACGGGACTAGCGTCGCCGGGGAGCTGTTTTTT
TRBV7-2,.,TRBJ1-2,few,CASSLVSIYGYTF,TGTGCCAGCAGCTTGGTTTCTATCTATGGCTACACCTTC
TRBV28,TRBD1,TRBJ1-5,.,CASSLGRGQGTLWQPQHF,TGTGCCAGCAGTTTAGGAAGGGGACAGGGGACGCTCTGGCAGCCCCAGCATTTT
TRBV5-4,.,TRBJ2-1,.,CAVQGMHNEQFF,TGTGCCGTCCAGGGAATGCACAATGAGCAGTTCTTC
TRBV9,TRBD1,TRBJ2-2,.,CASSPPGQMFTGELFF,TGTGCCAGCAGCCCCCCGGGACAGATGTTCACCGGGGAGCTGTTTTTT
TRBV6-1,.,TRBJ1-1,.,CASRRVWAEAFF,TGTGCCAGCAGGAGGGTTTGGGCTGAAGCTTTCTTT
TRBV5-1,TRBD2,TRBJ2-5,.,CASSPWGSGSRETQYF,TGCGCCAGCAGCCCGTGGGGTAGCGGGAGTCGAGAGACCCAGTACTTC
TRBV9,.,TRBJ2-1,.,CASSSYEMGSDNEQFF,TGTGCCAGCAGCTCTTACGAGATGGGGTCGGACAATGAGCAATTCTTC
TRBV28,TRBD1,TRBJ1-6,once,CASSLQGANSPLHF,TGTGCCAGCAGTTTGCAGGGGGCTAATTCACCCCTCCACTTT
TRBV19,TRBD1,TRBJ1-5,.,CASSILTGGYSNQPQHF,TGTGCCAGTAGTATCTTAACAGGGGGTTATAGCAATCAGCCCCAGCATTTT
TRBV4-3,.,TRBJ2-3,.,CASSRGRGAGDTQYF,TGCGCCAGCAGCCGGGGTCGGGGGGCCGGAGATACGCAGTATTTT
TRBV7-9,.,TRBJ2-1,few,CASIRDWNNEQFF,TGTGCCAGCATCCGGGACTGGAACAATGAGCAGTTCTTC
TRBV15,.,TRBJ2-2,.,CATSRAVGPLNTGELFF,TGTGCCACCAGCAGAGCAGTGGGGCCCTTGAACACCGGAGAGCTGTTTTTT
TRBV9,.,TRBJ2-7,.,CASSVAPGTYEQYF,TGTGCCAGCAGCGTCGCTCCCGGGACCTACGAGCAGTACTTC
TRBV14,.,TRBJ2-7,.,CASSHTVHEQYF,TGTGCCAGCAGCCATACAGTCCACGAGCAGTACTTC
TRBV10-1,TRBD1,TRBJ2-3,.,CASSEDRAADTQYF,TGCGCCAGCAGTGAAGACAGGGCAGCAGATACGCAGTATTTT
TRBV18,.,TRBJ1-1,few,CASSPISPENTEAFF,TGTGCCAGCTCACCGATTTCACCAGAGAACACTGAAGCTTTCTTT
TRBV28,.,TRBJ2-3,once,CASSFYSSTDTQYF,TGTGCCAGCAGTTTCTACTCTAGCACAGATACGCAGTATTTT
TRBV28,.,TRBJ2-7,.,CASTIGGGAPGEQYF,TGTGCCAGCACCATAGGAGGGGGCGCCCCGGGGGAGCAGTACTTC
TRBV9,.,TRBJ2-7,.,CASSPKESPYEQYF,TGTGCCAGCAGCCCTAAAGAGTCTCCCTACGAGCAGTACTTC
TRBV11-2,TRBD2,TRBJ2-5,.,CASSPVAGAQYF,TGTGCCAGCAGCCCCGTGGCGGGGGCCCAGTACTTC
TRBV6-6,TRBD1,TRBJ1-2,.,CASSLTGTPNGYTF,TGTGCCAGCAGTCTGACAGGGACCCCTAATGGCTACACCTTC
TRBV7-2,.,TRBJ2-3,.,CASSLIGSVGTDTQYF,TGTGCCAGCAGCTTAATCGGGAGCGTCGGGACAGATACGCAGTATTTT
TRBV7-2,.,TRBJ2-3,.,CASGGRVLGGNTDTQYF,TGTGCCAGCGGAGGGCGGGTACTGGGAGGAAACACAGATACGCAGTATTTT
TRBV2,.,TRBJ2-5,.,CALREGGARETQYF,TGTGCCCTCAGGGAGGGGGGGGCTCGAGAGACCCAGTACTTC
TRBV5-6,TRBD2,TRBJ2-7,.,CASSPIGGEYEQYF,TGTGCCAGCAGCCCCATCGGGGGGGAATACGAGCAGTACTTC
TRBV11-2,.,TRBJ2-3,.,CASSLEAGTDMQYF,TGTGCCAGCAGCTTAGAAGCAGGCACAGATATGCAGTATTTT
TRBV6-6,.,TRBJ2-1,.,CASSYYSGVEQFF,TGTGCCAGCAGTTACTACTCGGGGGTTGAGCAGTTCTTC
TRBV2,.,TRBJ2-7,.,CASRGGLDYEQYF,TGTGCCAGCAGGGGGGGACTGGACTACGAGCAGTACTTC
TRBV9,.,TRBJ2-5,.,CASSVGETGGWKTQYF,TGTGCCAGCAGCGTAGGTGAGACCGGAGGTTGGAAGACCCAGTACTTC
TRBV11-2,.,TRBJ1-6,.,CASSLWEPRGSPLHF,TGTGCCAGCAGCTTGTGGGAACCACGGGGTTCACCCCTCCACTTT
TRBV5-4,TRBD2,TRBJ2-1,.,CASSLAPGTSSYNEQFF,TGTGCCAGCAGCTTGGCCCCCGGGACTAGCAGTTACAATGAGCAGTTCTTC
TRBV29-1,.,TRBJ2-7,.,CSVEARLGQGPFYEQYF,TGCAGCGTTGAGGCCCGCTTGGGGCAAGGGCCCTTTTACGAGCAGTACTTC
TRBV11-3,TRBD1,TRBJ2-2,.,CASSPLRTGANTGELFF,TGTGCCAGCAGCCCCCTTAGAACAGGGGCTAACACCGGGGAGCTGTTTTTT
TRBV5-4,.,TRBJ2-1,.,CASSLDQRGDKQFF,TGTGCCAGCAGCTTGGACCAGAGAGGGGACAAGCAGTTCTTC
TRBV4-1,.,TRBJ2-2,.,CASSLESVRTGELFF,TGCGCCAGCAGCCTAGAGAGCGTTCGGACCGGGGAGCTGTTTTTT
TRBV5-4,.,TRBJ1-2,once,CASSLQGQNYGYTF,TGTGCCAGCAGCTTGCAGGGGCAAAACTATGGCTACACCTTC
TRBV7-3,.,TRBJ2-2,.,CASSLMRDGELFF,TGTGCCAGCAGCTTAATGAGGGACGGGGAGCTGTTTTTT
TRBV19,.,TRBJ2-5,.,CASTTRVLGQETQYF,TGTGCCAGTACGACCCGGGTGTTGGGCCAAGAGACCCAGTACTTC
TRBV12-5,.,TRBJ1-2,.,CASGLWAGRNYGYTF,TGTGCTAGTGGTTTATGGGCAGGGAGGAACTATGGCTACACCTTC
TRBV29-1,.,TRBJ2-7,.,CSVWAGMSSYEQYF,TGCAGCGTTTGGGCCGGGATGAGCTCCTACGAGCAGTACTTC
TRBV5-1,.,TRBJ2-5,.,CASTPGPNKEGETQYF,TGCGCCAGCACCCCGGGCCCCAATAAAGAGGGAGAGACCCAGTACTTC
TRBV29-1,TRBD1,TRBJ2-3,.,CSAKTGGDTQYF,TGCAGCGCTAAGACAGGGGGAGATACGCAGTATTTT
TRBV19,.,TRBJ1-1,.,CASSARQRNTEAFF,TGTGCCAGTAGTGCAAGACAGAGGAACACTGAAGCTTTCTTT
TRBV11-2,.,TRBJ2-2,.,CASSLYRFGGTVNTGELFF,TGTGCCAGCAGCTTATATAGATTTGGCGGGACGGTGAACACCGGGGAGCTGTTTTTT
TRBV27,TRBD1,TRBJ2-3,.,CASTSDRPGRTDTQYF,TGTGCCAGCACCTCGGACAGGCCAGGGCGCACAGATACGCAGTATTTT
TRBV29-1,.,TRBJ2-1,.,CSVANGGGYNEQFF,TGCAGCGTCGCCAACGGGGGTGGTTACAATGAGCAGTTCTTC